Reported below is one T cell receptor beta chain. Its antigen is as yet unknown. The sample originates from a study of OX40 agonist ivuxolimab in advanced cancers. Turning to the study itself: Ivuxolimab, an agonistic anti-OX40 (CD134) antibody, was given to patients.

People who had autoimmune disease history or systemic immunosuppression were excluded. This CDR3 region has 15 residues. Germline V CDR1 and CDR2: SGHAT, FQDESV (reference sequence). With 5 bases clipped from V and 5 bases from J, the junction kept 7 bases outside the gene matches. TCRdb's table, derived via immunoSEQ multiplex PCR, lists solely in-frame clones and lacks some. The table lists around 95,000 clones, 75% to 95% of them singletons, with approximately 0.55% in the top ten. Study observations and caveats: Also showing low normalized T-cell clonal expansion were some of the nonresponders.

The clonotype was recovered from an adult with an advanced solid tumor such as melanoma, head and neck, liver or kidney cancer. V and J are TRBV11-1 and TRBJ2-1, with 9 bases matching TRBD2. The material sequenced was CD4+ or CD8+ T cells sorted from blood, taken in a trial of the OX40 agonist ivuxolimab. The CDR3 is CASSQTSGRNNEQFF. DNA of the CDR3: TGTGCCAGCAGCCAGACTAGCGGAAGAAACAATGAGCAGTTCTTC.